This T cell receptor (beta chain) appears in the sequencing data of a study of blood T cell repertoires in COVID-19. Study context: COVID-19 samples, acute and convalescent, were from the United States, Italy and Spain.

Some clones are missing from TCRdb's copy, which holds only in-frame ones; the method was immunoSEQ multiplex PCR. The sample holds more than 150,000 clones; over 70% are singletons and the top ten take over 10%. Resolution of symptoms, clearance, or two negative PCRs was present in recovered Cohort 3 donors. The sequence was obtained from a woman aged 55-75 years who had recovered from COVID-19. Sequencing was done on a sample of PBMCs or T cells enriched from blood (not recorded which).

The DNA for the CDR3 is TGCGCCACCGGACAGGAGGGCCCTGAAGCTTTCTTT. It codes for CATGQEGPEAFF. This chain joins TRBV5-1 and TRBJ1-1, with TRBD1 identical over 7 bases. V shed 9 bases, J shed 6 bases, and the junction held 8 bases outside the gene matches. The length of the CDR3 is 12 residues. In germline, CDR1 is SGHRS, CDR2 YFSETQ.